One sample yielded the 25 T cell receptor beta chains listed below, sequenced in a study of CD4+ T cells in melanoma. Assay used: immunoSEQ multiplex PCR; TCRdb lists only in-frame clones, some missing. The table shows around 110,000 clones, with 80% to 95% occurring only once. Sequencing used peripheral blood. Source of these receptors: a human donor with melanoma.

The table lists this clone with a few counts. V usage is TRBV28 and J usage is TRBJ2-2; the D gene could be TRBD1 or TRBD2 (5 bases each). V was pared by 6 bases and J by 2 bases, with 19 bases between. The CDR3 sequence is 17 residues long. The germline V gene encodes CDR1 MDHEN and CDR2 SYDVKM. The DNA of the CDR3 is TGTGCCAGCAGCTTTTTGCCGGGGCAGGGCAACACCGGGGAGCTGTTTTTT. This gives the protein CASSFLPGQGNTGELFF.

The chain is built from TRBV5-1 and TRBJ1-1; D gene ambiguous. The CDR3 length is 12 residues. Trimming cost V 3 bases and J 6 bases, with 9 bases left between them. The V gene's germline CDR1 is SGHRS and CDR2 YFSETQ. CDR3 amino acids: CASSSGIPEAFF. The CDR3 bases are TGCGCCAGCAGCTCGGGAATTCCTGAAGCTTTCTTT.

The CDR3: CASSSSGTLQETQYF. The CDR3 DNA follows: TGTGCCAGCAGCTCGAGCGGGACCCTCCAAGAGACCCAGTACTTC. The V and J genes are TRBV7-6 and TRBJ2-5; 7 nucleotides align to TRBD2. The CDR3 is 15 amino acids. V was clipped by 4 bases and J by 1 base; unmatched bases: 6. CDR1 SGHVS and CDR2 FNYEAQ come from the germline V gene.

The CDR3 region has the DNA TGTGCCAGTAGTATTAATCTGAACACTGAAGCTTTCTTT. Amino acids: CASSINLNTEAFF. The V and J genes are TRBV19 and TRBJ1-1; no clear D. CDR1 and CDR2 from the germline V gene are LNHDA and SQIVND (reference sequence). This CDR3 has 13 residues. Deletions cut 3 bases from V and 0 bases from J, with 5 bases between.

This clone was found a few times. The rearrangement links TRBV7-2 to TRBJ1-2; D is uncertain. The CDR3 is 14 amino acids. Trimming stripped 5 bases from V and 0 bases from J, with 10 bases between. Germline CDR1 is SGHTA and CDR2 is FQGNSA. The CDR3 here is CASSVPGSNYGYTF. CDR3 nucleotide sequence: TGTGCCAGCAGCGTCCCTGGGTCTAACTATGGCTACACCTTC.

CDR3 nucleotides: TGTGCCAGCAGCACCTTAGCGGGTCCCTACGAGCAGTACTTC. Its translation is CASSTLAGPYEQYF. V usage is TRBV6-4 and J usage is TRBJ2-7, with 7 bases identical to TRBD2. The CDR3 sequence is 14 residues long. J lost 2 bases, V lost 6 bases, and 7 bases had no gene match. Germline lookup yields CDR1 MRHNA and CDR2 SNTAGT.

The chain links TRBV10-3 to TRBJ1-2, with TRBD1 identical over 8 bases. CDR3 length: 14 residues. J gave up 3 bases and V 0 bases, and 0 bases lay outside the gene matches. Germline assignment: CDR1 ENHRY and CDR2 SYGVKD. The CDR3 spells CAISESTGDYGYTF. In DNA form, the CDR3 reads TGTGCCATCAGTGAGTCGACAGGGGACTATGGCTACACCTTC.

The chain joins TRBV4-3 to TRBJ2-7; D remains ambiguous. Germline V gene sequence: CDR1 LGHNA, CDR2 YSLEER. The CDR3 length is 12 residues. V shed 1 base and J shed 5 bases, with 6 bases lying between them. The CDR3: CASSQGGDEQYF. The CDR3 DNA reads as TGCGCCAGCAGCCAAGGTGGAGACGAGCAGTACTTC.

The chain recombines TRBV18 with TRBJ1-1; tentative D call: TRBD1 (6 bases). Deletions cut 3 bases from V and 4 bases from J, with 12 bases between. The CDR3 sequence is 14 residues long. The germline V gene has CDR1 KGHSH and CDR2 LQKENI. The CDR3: CASSPGGASTEAFF. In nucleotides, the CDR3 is TGTGCCAGCTCACCTGGGGGGGCGAGCACTGAAGCTTTCTTT.

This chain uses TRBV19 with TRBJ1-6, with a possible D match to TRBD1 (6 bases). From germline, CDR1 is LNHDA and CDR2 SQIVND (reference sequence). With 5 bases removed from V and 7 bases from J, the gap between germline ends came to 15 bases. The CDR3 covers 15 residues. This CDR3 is CASSVTGEGNSPLHF. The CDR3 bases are TGTGCCAGTAGTGTGACAGGAGAGGGCAATTCACCCCTCCACTTT. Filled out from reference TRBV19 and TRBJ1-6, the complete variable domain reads DGGITQSPKYLFRKEGQNVTLSCEQNLNHDAMYWYRQDPGQGLRLIYYSQIVNDFQKGDIAEGYSVSREKKESFPLTVTSAQKNPTAFYLCASSVTGEGNSPLHFGNGTRLTVT.

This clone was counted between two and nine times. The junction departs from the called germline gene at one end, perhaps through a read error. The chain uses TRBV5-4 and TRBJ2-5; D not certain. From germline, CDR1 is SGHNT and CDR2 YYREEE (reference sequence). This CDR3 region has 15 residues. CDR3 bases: TGTGCCAGCAGCCTCGGTCGAGCAGGAAGAGAGGCCCAGTACTTC. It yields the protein CASSLGRAGREAQYF.

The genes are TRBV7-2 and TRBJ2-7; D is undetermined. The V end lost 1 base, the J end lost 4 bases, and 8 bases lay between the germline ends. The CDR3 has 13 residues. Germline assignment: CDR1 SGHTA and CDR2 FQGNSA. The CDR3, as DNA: TGTGCCAGCAGCTTAGGGATCCCATACGAGCAGTACTTC. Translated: CASSLGIPYEQYF.

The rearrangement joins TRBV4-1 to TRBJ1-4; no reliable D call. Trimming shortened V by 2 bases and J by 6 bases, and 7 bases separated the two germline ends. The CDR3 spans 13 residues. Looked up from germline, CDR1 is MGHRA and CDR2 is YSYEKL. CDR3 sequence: CASSQLPYEKLFF. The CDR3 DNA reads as TGCGCCAGCAGCCAACTGCCTTATGAAAAACTGTTTTTT.

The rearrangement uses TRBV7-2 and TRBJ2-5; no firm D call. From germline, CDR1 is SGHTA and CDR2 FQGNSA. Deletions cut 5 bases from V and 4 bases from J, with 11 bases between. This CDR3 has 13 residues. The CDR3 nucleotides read TGTGCCAGCAGCCCCCCCGGTGGAGAGACCCAGTACTTC. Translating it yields CASSPPGGETQYF.

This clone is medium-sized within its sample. This chain's CDR3 is CASSYLEGTETQYF. CDR3 coding DNA: TGTGCCAGCAGTTACCTCGAGGGGACGGAGACCCAGTACTTC. The chain is built from TRBV6-6 and TRBJ2-5; D may be TRBD1 or TRBD2 (5 bases each). CDR1 is MNHNY and CDR2 is SVGAGI in the germline V gene (reference sequence). The CDR3 runs to 14 residues. The V and J ends lost 2 bases and 5 bases respectively, with 12 bases between them.

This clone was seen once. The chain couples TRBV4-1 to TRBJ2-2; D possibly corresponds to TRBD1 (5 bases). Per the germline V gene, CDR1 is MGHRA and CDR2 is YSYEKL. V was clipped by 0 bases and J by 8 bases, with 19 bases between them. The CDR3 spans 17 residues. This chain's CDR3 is CASSQDRSGYERGELFF. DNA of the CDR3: TGCGCCAGCAGCCAAGATCGGTCAGGGTACGAGAGAGGGGAGCTGTTTTTT.

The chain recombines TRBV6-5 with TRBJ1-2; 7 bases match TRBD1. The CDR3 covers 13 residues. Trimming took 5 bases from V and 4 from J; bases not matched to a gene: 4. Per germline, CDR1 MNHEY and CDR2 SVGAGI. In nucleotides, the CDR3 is TGTGCCAGCAGTGCACAGGGGAGCTATGGCTACACCTTC. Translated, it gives CASSAQGSYGYTF.

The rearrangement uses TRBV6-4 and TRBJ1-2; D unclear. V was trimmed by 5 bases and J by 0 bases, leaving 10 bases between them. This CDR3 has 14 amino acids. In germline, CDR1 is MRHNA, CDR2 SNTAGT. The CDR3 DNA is TGTGCCAGCAGTCCCGGCCACTCTAACTATGGCTACACCTTC. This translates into CASSPGHSNYGYTF.

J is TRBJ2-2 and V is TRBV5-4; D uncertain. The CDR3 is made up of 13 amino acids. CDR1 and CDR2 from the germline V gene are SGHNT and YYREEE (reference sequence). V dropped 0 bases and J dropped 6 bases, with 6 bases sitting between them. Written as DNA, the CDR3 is TGTGCCAGCAGCTTGGGGGTGCCCGGGGAGCTGTTTTTT. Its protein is CASSLGVPGELFF.

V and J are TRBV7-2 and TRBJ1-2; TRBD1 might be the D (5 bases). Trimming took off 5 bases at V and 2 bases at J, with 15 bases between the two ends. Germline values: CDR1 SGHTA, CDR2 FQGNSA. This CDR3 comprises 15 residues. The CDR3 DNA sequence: TGTGCCAGCAGCAGTCAGGGAGTCGGGAACTATGGCTACACCTTC. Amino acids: CASSSQGVGNYGYTF.

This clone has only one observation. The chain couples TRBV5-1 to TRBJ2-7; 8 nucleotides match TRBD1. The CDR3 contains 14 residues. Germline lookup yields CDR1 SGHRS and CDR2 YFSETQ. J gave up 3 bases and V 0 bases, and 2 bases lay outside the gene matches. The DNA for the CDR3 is TGCGCCAGCAGCTTGGACAGGGGGAGCTACGAGCAGTACTTC. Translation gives CASSLDRGSYEQYF.

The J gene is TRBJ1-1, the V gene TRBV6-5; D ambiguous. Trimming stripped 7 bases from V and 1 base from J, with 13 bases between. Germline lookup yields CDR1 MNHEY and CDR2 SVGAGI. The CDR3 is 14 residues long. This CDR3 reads CASTLRASNTEAFF. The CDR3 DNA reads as TGTGCCAGCACCTTACGGGCTTCGAACACTGAAGCTTTCTTT.

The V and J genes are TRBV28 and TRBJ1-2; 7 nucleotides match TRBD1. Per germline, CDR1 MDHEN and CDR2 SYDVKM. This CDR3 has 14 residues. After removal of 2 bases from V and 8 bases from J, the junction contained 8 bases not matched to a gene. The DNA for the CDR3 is TGTGCCAGCAGTTTACCCGACAGGGTGGAGGGCTACACCTTC. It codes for CASSLPDRVEGYTF.

CDR3 residues: CASSPSRIGTETQYF. The CDR3 DNA is TGTGCCAGCTCACCAAGTAGGATAGGGACGGAGACCCAGTACTTC. The rearrangement links TRBV18 to TRBJ2-5, with D perhaps given as TRBD1 or TRBD2 (5 bases each). Trimming took 2 bases from V and 5 from J, leaving 15 bases between them. Germline values: CDR1 KGHSH, CDR2 LQKENI. The CDR3 is 15 amino acids.

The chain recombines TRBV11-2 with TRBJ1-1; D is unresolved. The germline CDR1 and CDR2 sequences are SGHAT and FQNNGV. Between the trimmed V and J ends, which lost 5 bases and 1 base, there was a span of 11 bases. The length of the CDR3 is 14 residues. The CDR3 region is CASSPKSRNTEAFF. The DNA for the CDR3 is TGTGCCAGCAGCCCGAAGTCACGGAACACTGAAGCTTTCTTT.